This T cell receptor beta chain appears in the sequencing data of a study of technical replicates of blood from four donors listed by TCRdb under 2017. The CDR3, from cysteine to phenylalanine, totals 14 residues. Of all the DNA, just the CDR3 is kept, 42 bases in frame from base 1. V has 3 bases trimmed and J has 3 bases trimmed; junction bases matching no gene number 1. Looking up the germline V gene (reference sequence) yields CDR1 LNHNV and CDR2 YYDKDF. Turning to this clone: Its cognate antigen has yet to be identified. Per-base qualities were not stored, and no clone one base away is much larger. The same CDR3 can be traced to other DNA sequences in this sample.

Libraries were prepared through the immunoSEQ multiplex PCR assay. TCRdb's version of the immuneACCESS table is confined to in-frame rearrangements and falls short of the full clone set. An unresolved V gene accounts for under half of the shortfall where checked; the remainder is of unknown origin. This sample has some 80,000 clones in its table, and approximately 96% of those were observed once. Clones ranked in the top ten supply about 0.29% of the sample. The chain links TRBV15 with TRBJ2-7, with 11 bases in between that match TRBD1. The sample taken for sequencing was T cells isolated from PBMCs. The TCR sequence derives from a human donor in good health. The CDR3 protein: CATSRGTGGYEQYF. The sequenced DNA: TGTGCCACCAGCAGGGGGACAGGGGGCTACGAGCAGTACTTC. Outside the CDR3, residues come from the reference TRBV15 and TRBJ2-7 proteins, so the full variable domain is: DAMVIQNPRYQVTQFGKPVTLSCSQTLNHNVMYWYQQKSSQAPKLLFHYYDKDFNNEADTPDNFQSRRPNTSFCFLDIRSPGLGDTAMYLCATSRGTGGYEQYFGPGTRLTVT.